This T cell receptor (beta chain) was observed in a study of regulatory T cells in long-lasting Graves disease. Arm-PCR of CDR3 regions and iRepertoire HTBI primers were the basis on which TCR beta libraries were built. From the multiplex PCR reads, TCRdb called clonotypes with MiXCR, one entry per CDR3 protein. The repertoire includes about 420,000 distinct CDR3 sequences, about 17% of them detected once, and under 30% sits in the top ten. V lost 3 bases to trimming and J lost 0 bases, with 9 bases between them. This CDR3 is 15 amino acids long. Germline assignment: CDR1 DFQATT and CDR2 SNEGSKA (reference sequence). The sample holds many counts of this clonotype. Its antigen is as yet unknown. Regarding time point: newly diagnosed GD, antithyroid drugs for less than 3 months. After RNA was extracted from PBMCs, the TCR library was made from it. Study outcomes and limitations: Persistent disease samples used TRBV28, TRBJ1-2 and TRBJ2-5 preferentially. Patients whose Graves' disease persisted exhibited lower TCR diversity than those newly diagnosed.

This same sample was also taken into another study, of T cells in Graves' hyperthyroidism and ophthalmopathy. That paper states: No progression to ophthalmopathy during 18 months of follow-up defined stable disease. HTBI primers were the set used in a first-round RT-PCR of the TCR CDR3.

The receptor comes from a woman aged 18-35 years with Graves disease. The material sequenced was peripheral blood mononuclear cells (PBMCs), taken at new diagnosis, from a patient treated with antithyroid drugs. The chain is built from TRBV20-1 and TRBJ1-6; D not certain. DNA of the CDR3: TGCAGTGCTAGCGTCTCTAGCTCCTATAATTCACCCCTCCACTTT. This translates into CSASVSSSYNSPLHF.